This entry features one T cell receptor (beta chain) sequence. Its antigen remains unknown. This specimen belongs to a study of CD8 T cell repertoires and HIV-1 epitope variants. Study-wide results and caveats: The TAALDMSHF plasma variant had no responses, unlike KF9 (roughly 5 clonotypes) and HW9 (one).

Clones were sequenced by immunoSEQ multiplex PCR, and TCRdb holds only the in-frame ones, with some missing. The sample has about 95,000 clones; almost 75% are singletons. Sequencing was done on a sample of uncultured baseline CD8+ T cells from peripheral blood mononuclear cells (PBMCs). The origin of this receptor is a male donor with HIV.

CDR3: CASSIDGGQPQHF. The CDR3 nucleotides are TGTGCCAGTAGTATAGATGGGGGCCAGCCCCAGCATTTT. V gene TRBV19 combines with J gene TRBJ1-5; maybe TRBD1 (6 bases). V was clipped by 0 bases and J by 7 bases, with 7 bases between them. Germline CDR1 and CDR2: LNHDA and SQIVND (reference sequence). This CDR3 contains 13 residues. Together with reference TRBV19 and TRBJ1-5, the CDR3 gives the full variable domain: DGGITQSPKYLFRKEGQNVTLSCEQNLNHDAMYWYRQDPGQGLRLIYYSQIVNDFQKGDIAEGYSVSREKKESFPLTVTSAQKNPTAFYLCASSIDGGQPQHFGDGTRLSIL.